Listed here are 27 T cell receptor beta chains from one sample, sequenced in a study of cytomegalovirus exposure and HLA in healthy donors. PCR primers comprised 60 Vbeta and 13 Jbeta primers. Clones were sequenced by immunoSEQ multiplex PCR, and TCRdb holds only the in-frame ones, with some missing. The sample records over 150,000 clones, roughly 78% being singletons. Sequenced input: PBMCs. These receptors originate from a man in his forties or fifties in good health and CMV-seronegative.

The rearrangement uses TRBV28 and TRBJ2-1; the D gene is possibly TRBD1 (6 bases). Per the germline V gene, CDR1 is MDHEN and CDR2 is SYDVKM. This CDR3 is built from 15 residues. V dropped 6 bases and J dropped 2 bases, with 14 bases sitting between them. This CDR3 is CASREIGTTYNEQFF. As DNA, the CDR3 is TGTGCCAGCAGAGAAATCGGGACAACCTACAATGAGCAGTTCTTC.

The chain is built from TRBV6-6 and TRBJ2-5; D perhaps matches TRBD1 (6 bases). Germline V gene data show CDR1 as MNHNY and CDR2 as SVGAGI (reference sequence). The CDR3 sequence is 13 residues long. V lost 8 bases and J lost 2, with 12 bases in between. CDR3 sequence: CASLDRFQETQYF. The CDR3 nucleotides are TGTGCCAGCCTAGACAGGTTTCAAGAGACCCAGTACTTC.

V usage is TRBV14 and J usage is TRBJ2-5; D is ambiguous. Trimming removed 4 bases at V and 4 bases at J, with 13 bases between. Germline V gene sequence: CDR1 SGHDN, CDR2 FVKESK. There are 14 residues in the CDR3. DNA of the CDR3: TGTGCCAGCAGCCCCTACGGAGTCCTAGAGACCCAGTACTTC. Translated, it gives CASSPYGVLETQYF.

In this sample, this clone turned up once. The V gene is TRBV30, the J gene TRBJ2-1; TRBD2 matches at 8 bases. V lost 7 bases and J lost 6; bases outside the gene matches: 11. The CDR3 has 14 amino acids. The V gene's germline CDR1 is GTSNPN and CDR2 SVGIG (reference sequence). CDR3 coding DNA: TGTGCCTTCACCTTAGCGGGATTCGCCAATGAGCAGTTCTTC. Amino acid sequence: CAFTLAGFANEQFF.

The DNA for the CDR3 is TGTGCCAGCAGCTTAGGAATTCTAGCGGGAAACTACAATGAGCAGTTCTTC. Its translation: CASSLGILAGNYNEQFF. This chain joins TRBV5-8 and TRBJ2-1, with 9 positions matching TRBD2. This CDR3 is built from 17 residues. Per germline, CDR1 SGHTS and CDR2 YDEGEE. Trimming removed 2 bases from V and 3 bases from J; junction bases left unmatched: 9.

V gene TRBV18 combines with J gene TRBJ2-5; D call uncertain. Trimming took off 5 bases at V and 4 bases at J, with 5 bases between the two ends. CDR3 length equals 11 residues. CDR1 and CDR2 (germline): KGHSH, LQKENI. The CDR3 nucleotides read TGTGCCAGCTCAAACAGAGAGACCCAGTACTTC. This codes for CASSNRETQYF.

This chain links TRBV6-5 with TRBJ2-7, with 9 nucleotides matching TRBD1. Unmatched junction bases numbered 7, after V lost 6 bases and J lost 4 bases. The CDR3 loop spans 14 amino acids. The germline V gene encodes CDR1 MNHEY and CDR2 SVGAGI. CDR3 DNA: TGTGCCAGCAGGTGGGACAGGGTGTCGTACGAGCAGTACTTC. It yields the protein CASRWDRVSYEQYF.

The CDR3, as DNA: TGTGCCAGCAGGAGGGCCTGGGGGGATTCACCCCTCCACTTT. It encodes CASRRAWGDSPLHF. The chain carries TRBV7-2 and TRBJ1-6; tentative D call: TRBD1 (5 bases). The CDR3 totals 14 residues. Trimming took 6 bases from V and 8 from J, leaving 14 bases between them. Germline V lookup: CDR1 SGHTA, CDR2 FQGNSA.

The CDR3: CSVQLGTGIETQYF. The DNA for the CDR3 is TGCAGCGTACAACTCGGGACAGGGATCGAGACCCAGTACTTC. The J gene is TRBJ2-5, the V gene TRBV29-1; 9 bases line up with TRBD1. The germline CDR1 and CDR2 sequences are SQVTM and ANQGSEA. This CDR3 has 14 residues. J gave up 5 bases and V 6 bases, and 10 bases lay outside the gene matches.

To note about this clone: At one boundary the junction diverges from the germline segment, which might be a read error. The chain uses TRBV7-9 and TRBJ2-7, with D perhaps matching TRBD2 (6 bases). The length of the CDR3 is 16 residues. Germline CDR1 SEHNR, CDR2 FQNEAQ (reference sequence). The chain's CDR3 is CSSSRWLAPSAYEQYF. The CDR3 bases are TGTTCCAGCAGCCGGTGGCTAGCACCTAGCGCCTACGAGCAGTACTTC.

The chain links TRBV2 to TRBJ2-3; perhaps TRBD2 as D (6 bases). The CDR3 consists of 14 residues. Per germline, CDR1 SNHLY and CDR2 FYNNEI. V dropped 8 bases and J dropped 5 bases, with 17 bases sitting between them. Here the CDR3 reads CASFLAGGKDTQYF. CDR3 coding DNA: TGTGCCAGCTTCTTGGCGGGCGGGAAAGATACGCAGTATTTT.

This clone showed up just a few times. This chain connects TRBV7-2 to TRBJ1-2; TRBD1 might be the D (5 bases). The CDR3 consists of 14 residues. Germline CDR1 is SGHTA and CDR2 is FQGNSA. The ends were cut back, 5 bases at V and 2 bases at J, with 12 bases in the middle. This CDR3 is CASSPTAGNYGYTF. CDR3 in DNA: TGTGCCAGCAGCCCTACGGCAGGGAACTATGGCTACACCTTC.

The genes are TRBV4-1 and TRBJ2-7, with TRBD1 matching over 7 bases. Germline values: CDR1 MGHRA, CDR2 YSYEKL. With V trimmed by 0 bases and J by 3 bases, 8 bases remained unmatched. This CDR3 comprises 16 residues. CDR3: CASSQEWSGGGYEQYF. The CDR3 nucleotides read TGCGCCAGCAGCCAAGAGTGGTCAGGGGGTGGCTACGAGCAGTACTTC.

The chain links TRBV15 to TRBJ2-2, with 10 nucleotides matching TRBD2. With 9 bases clipped from V and 4 bases from J, the junction kept 8 bases outside the gene matches. Germline assignment: CDR1 LNHNV and CDR2 YYDKDF (reference sequence). The CDR3 totals 15 residues. The CDR3 coding sequence is TGTGCCACAAGGGGGCTAGCGGGAGCCACCGGGGAGCTGTTTTTT. Amino acid sequence: CATRGLAGATGELFF.

The CDR3 DNA follows: TGTGCCAGCAATCAGGGTCAGTGGACCTACGAGCAGTACTTC. Translating gives CASNQGQWTYEQYF. The chain employs TRBV28 and TRBJ2-7; possibly TRBD1 for D (5 bases). V was shortened by 7 bases and J by 2 bases, with 15 bases between the two germline ends. Germline CDR1 and CDR2: MDHEN and SYDVKM. CDR3 length: 14 residues.

This clone appeared once. The chain is built from TRBV28 and TRBJ2-7, with D maybe TRBD1 (5 bases). This CDR3 spans 14 amino acids. V lost 4 bases and J lost 2, with 12 bases in between. Germline V lookup: CDR1 MDHEN, CDR2 SYDVKM. The CDR3 DNA reads TGTGCCAGCAGTTCACAGGCGACTGCCTACGAGCAGTACTTC. It specifies CASSSQATAYEQYF.

Worth noting for this clone: Other DNA sequences in the sample encode the same CDR3. The chain recombines TRBV29-1 with TRBJ2-5; no clear D. The ends were cut back, 4 bases at V and 5 bases at J, with 8 bases in the middle. The CDR3 loop spans 11 amino acids. Germline values: CDR1 SQVTM, CDR2 ANQGSEA. The CDR3 DNA is TGCAGCGTTGTGGGCCGGGAGACCCAGTACTTC. As protein: CSVVGRETQYF.

The rearrangement joins TRBV2 to TRBJ2-1; TRBD2 agrees at 8 bases. Germline V gene lookup returns CDR1 SNHLY and CDR2 FYNNEI. The CDR3 loop spans 12 amino acids. Unmatched junction bases numbered 9, after V lost 6 bases and J lost 14 bases. The CDR3 loop is CASSETGTREFF. The CDR3 region has the DNA TGTGCCAGCAGCGAGACCGGGACTAGAGAGTTCTTC.

A single count supports this clone. The junction departs from germline at one end; a sequencing error may be responsible. V and J are TRBV5-1 and TRBJ2-7; TRBD2 matches at 11 bases. Germline V gives CDR1 SGHRS, CDR2 YFSETQ. The CDR3 totals 16 residues. CDR3 sequence: CASSHGTSGTSYEQCF. DNA of the CDR3: TGCGCCAGCAGCCACGGGACTAGCGGCACCTCCTACGAGCAGTGCTTC.

Comment on this clone: Relative to the germline gene, one junction end is altered; a read error may explain this. The V gene is TRBV14, the J gene TRBJ2-2; D remains unclear. This CDR3 is built from 14 residues. The V gene's germline CDR1 is SGHDN and CDR2 FVKESK. Written as DNA, the CDR3 is TGTGTCAGCAGCCAAGATTTAGTAGCCGGGGAGCTGTTTTTT. Its translation is CVSSQDLVAGELFF.

The chain links TRBV18 to TRBJ1-2; 7 nucleotides align to TRBD1. Germline CDR1 is KGHSH and CDR2 is LQKENI. V shed 3 bases, J shed 10 bases, and the junction held 11 bases outside the gene matches. This CDR3 has 14 amino acids. CDR3 coding DNA: TGTGCCAGCTCACCTTCGGACAGGAAGAAGGACTACACCTTC. It translates to CASSPSDRKKDYTF.

V gene TRBV5-4 combines with J gene TRBJ1-1, with a weak D call TRBD1 (5 bases). Germline assignment: CDR1 SGHNT and CDR2 YYREEE (reference sequence). This CDR3 is 14 amino acids long. The V gene lost 0 bases and the J gene lost 8 bases, with 14 bases spanning the gap. In DNA form, the CDR3 reads TGTGCCAGCAGCTTGGCCGGGGGGGGGTCGGAAGCTTTCTTT. This gives the protein CASSLAGGGSEAFF.

The J gene is TRBJ2-5, the V gene TRBV5-6, with TRBD1 as a possible D gene (6 bases). Between the trimmed V and J ends, which lost 4 bases and 4 bases, there was a span of 14 bases. CDR1 and CDR2 (germline): SGHDT, YYEEEE. The CDR3 totals 14 residues. The CDR3: CASSQTGLGETQYF. In nucleotides, the CDR3 is TGTGCCAGCAGCCAAACAGGGCTCGGAGAGACCCAGTACTTC.

The chain couples TRBV13 to TRBJ2-5; 12 nucleotides line up with TRBD2. Germline-derived CDR1 and CDR2 are PRHDT and FYEKMQ (reference sequence). With 5 bases clipped from V and 3 bases from J, the junction kept 4 bases outside the gene matches. The CDR3 has 15 residues. The CDR3 loop reads CASSPRTSGEETQYF. As DNA, the CDR3 is TGTGCCAGCAGCCCCCGGACTAGCGGGGAAGAGACCCAGTACTTC.

The chain has TRBV4-3 and TRBJ2-3; TRBD1 matches 7 bases. Per germline, CDR1 LGHNA and CDR2 YSLEER. There are 17 residues in the CDR3. The junction had 7 bases not matched to a gene; V was cut back by 0 bases and J by 1 base. DNA of the CDR3: TGCGCCAGCAGCCAAGATGTAGGGGGCGTCGGCACAGATACGCAGTATTTT. It specifies CASSQDVGGVGTDTQYF.

A few counts support this clone. The chain couples TRBV7-2 to TRBJ2-4; TRBD2 agrees at 13 bases. V was pared by 5 bases and J by 9 bases, with 4 bases of the junction left unmatched. Germline V CDR1 and CDR2: SGHTA, FQGNSA. The length of the CDR3 is 14 residues. CDR3 in amino acids: CASSPGLAGTIQYF. CDR3 DNA sequence: TGTGCCAGCAGCCCGGGACTAGCGGGAACCATTCAGTACTTC.

This clone has only a few counts. V and J are TRBV5-5 and TRBJ1-2, with TRBD1 matching 12 bases. The trim removed 2 bases at V and 4 bases at J, leaving 6 bases unmatched. CDR3 length: 16 amino acids. In germline, CDR1 is SGHKS, CDR2 YYEKEE (reference sequence). Written as DNA, the CDR3 is TGTGCCAGCAGCTTAACCGGGACAGGGGGCGCCTATGGCTACACCTTC. Translating gives CASSLTGTGGAYGYTF.